This T cell receptor (beta chain) emerged from a study of graft-versus-host responses after intestinal transplantation. Study details: Recipients had multivisceral, liver-intestinal, or isolated intestinal transplants. Broader study findings: Among recipient marrow samples, GvH clones were found; some appeared first in ileum or blood. High graft-versus-host to host-versus-graft clonal ratios were found in allografts of patients who had graft-donor T cell macrochimerism.

Note on this clone: No antigen is known for it.

CDR1 SGHNT and CDR2 YYREEE come from the germline V gene (reference sequence). CDR3 length equals 15 residues. Trimming pared 2 bases from V and 2 bases from J, leaving 11 bases between. Using immunoSEQ multiplex PCR, the repertoire was profiled, and TCRdb retains in-frame clones only, with some absent. The sample contains some 50,000 clones, less than 85% of which appear only once. This receptor was taken from a human donor who was the organ donor for an intestinal transplant. The sequencing used unstimulated CD4+ T cells sorted from spleen or lymph node cells, collected before transplant. This sequence joins TRBV5-4 and TRBJ2-1; possible D gene TRBD1, 6 bases. DNA for the CDR3: TGTGCCAGCAGCTTACCAGGGGCCCCCTACAATGAGCAGTTCTTC. Translating it yields CASSLPGAPYNEQFF.